This T cell receptor beta chain was documented in a study of T-cell memory formation after mild COVID-19. About the research overall: Clusters of TCRs were largely donor specific. Study-wide results and limits: Clones which contracted sat mainly in CM and EM if CD4+, and in EMRA if CD8+. Contracting clones, day 15 to 85, had balanced CD4/CD8, and later expanders favored CD4+. Pre-infection memory already had some responding clones, implying cross-reactive memory joined.

A single record per CDR3 protein comes from TCRdb applying MiXCR to the 5' RACE reads. The repertoire has more than 75,000 distinct CDR3 sequences, around 27% of them found once; the top ten carry roughly 39%. Details on this clonotype: Its antigen is not known.

The sample was PBMCs or a T cell subset sorted from them (not recorded which). This TCR came from a man between 18 and 29 years old who had mild COVID-19 (a few samples of this study predate the infection). Cell type and time point are not known.

The CDR3 DNA reads TGCGCCAGCAGCCAAGCGGAGACCAATGAGCAGTTCTTC. This translates into CASSQAETNEQFF. V and J are TRBV4-3 and TRBJ2-1; D is unresolved. Germline values: CDR1 LGHNA, CDR2 YSLEER. CDR3 length equals 13 residues. The germline V and J ends were trimmed by 1 base and 6 bases, with 7 bases remaining between them.